The 21 T cell receptor beta chains listed next were all sequenced from one sample in a study of immune cell composition in non-small cell lung cancer. Normal lung was sampled as far from the tumour as possible, at least 3 cm. Profiling relied on immunoSEQ multiplex PCR, and the TCRdb table lists in-frame clones only, not all of them. The sample contains around 16,000 clones, 75% to 85% of which appear only once. These same data were also listed under a study on CD4 T cells in lung cancer.

Sequenced: non-adjacent lung tissue. The receptors originated from a human donor with non-small cell lung cancer.

The sample holds a few counts of this clone. CDR3 amino acids: CASSGGQGNTYEQYF. As DNA, the CDR3 is TGTGCCAGCAGCGGTGGACAGGGAAATACCTACGAGCAGTACTTC. The chain combines TRBV7-9 with TRBJ2-7; TRBD1 matches 8 bases. The germline V gene has CDR1 SEHNR and CDR2 FQNEAQ (reference sequence). With 5 bases clipped from V and 2 bases from J, the junction kept 8 bases outside the gene matches. The CDR3 contains 15 residues.

This sequence joins TRBV11-2 and TRBJ2-2; tentatively, D is TRBD1 or TRBD2 (5 bases each). Germline assignment: CDR1 SGHAT and CDR2 FQNNGV. V gave up 5 bases and J gave up 4 bases, with 14 bases separating them. The CDR3 has 15 amino acids. The DNA for the CDR3 is TGTGCCAGCAGCCATACCGGGACGGCCACCGGGGAGCTGTTTTTT. Protein product: CASSHTGTATGELFF.

The V and J genes are TRBV7-2 and TRBJ1-5; TRBD1 matches at 8 bases. Trimming took 1 base from V and 6 from J; bases not matched to a gene: 5. The germline V gene has CDR1 SGHTA and CDR2 FQGNSA. The CDR3 totals 15 residues. CDR3 in amino acids: CASSLEAGGGQPQHF. The CDR3 nucleotides are TGTGCCAGCAGCTTAGAGGCAGGGGGCGGTCAGCCCCAGCATTTT. The full variable domain, completed using reference TRBV7-2 and TRBJ1-5, is GAGVSQSPSNKVTEKGKDVELRCDPISGHTALYWYRQSLGQGLEFLIYFQGNSAPDKSGLPSDRFSAERTGGSVSTLTIQRTQQEDSAVYLCASSLEAGGGQPQHFGDGTRLSIL.

V usage is TRBV7-9 and J usage is TRBJ1-1, with a tentative D call TRBD1 (6 bases). Trimming cost V 5 bases and J 0 bases, with 16 bases left between them. This CDR3 spans 16 amino acids. CDR1 and CDR2 (germline): SEHNR, FQNEAQ (reference sequence). CDR3 in amino acids: CASSHNPTGLNTEAFF. In DNA, the CDR3 is TGTGCCAGCAGCCACAACCCGACAGGACTGAACACTGAAGCTTTCTTT.

The chain uses TRBV6-1 and TRBJ2-5; D not resolved. V lost 0 bases, J lost 5 bases, and 13 bases lay in between. CDR1 is MNHNS, CDR2 SASEGT, per germline. This CDR3 is built from 15 residues. CDR3: CASSEAHGQWETQYF. CDR3 DNA sequence: TGTGCCAGCAGTGAAGCGCACGGGCAGTGGGAGACCCAGTACTTC.

The CDR3 here is CASSLRGGAYTDTQYF. The CDR3 DNA is TGTGCCAGCAGCCTCCGAGGAGGAGCTTACACAGATACGCAGTATTTT. The chain carries TRBV7-3 and TRBJ2-3, with D perhaps TRBD2 (5 bases). The V gene's germline CDR1 is SGHTA and CDR2 FQGTGA. The CDR3 sequence is 16 residues long. Trimming took 5 bases from V and 2 from J, leaving 17 bases between them.

The chain is built from TRBV7-2 and TRBJ2-2; D gene unclear. The V gene lost 2 bases and the J gene lost 5 bases, with 15 bases spanning the gap. The CDR3 is 16 amino acids. Germline assignment: CDR1 SGHTA and CDR2 FQGNSA. The DNA for the CDR3 is TGTGCCAGCAGCTTAAACCCGCCCAGGCGAACCGGGGAGCTGTTTTTT. This gives the protein CASSLNPPRRTGELFF. Looking up the rest from reference TRBV7-2 and TRBJ2-2 gives the full variable domain: GAGVSQSPSNKVTEKGKDVELRCDPISGHTALYWYRQSLGQGLEFLIYFQGNSAPDKSGLPSDRFSAERTGGSVSTLTIQRTQQEDSAVYLCASSLNPPRRTGELFFGEGSRLTVL.

The chain couples TRBV12-5 to TRBJ2-7; no reliable D call. Deletions cut 4 bases from V and 2 bases from J, with 21 bases between. This CDR3 comprises 17 residues. CDR1 is LGHNT and CDR2 is FRNRAP in the germline V gene. The CDR3 region is CASGSPLGKGTTYEQYF. The CDR3 bases are TGTGCTAGTGGTTCCCCATTAGGGAAAGGAACTACCTACGAGCAGTACTTC.

This clone is labeled large (0.1 to 1%). V gene TRBV10-3 combines with J gene TRBJ2-7; D is uncertain. In germline, CDR1 is ENHRY, CDR2 SYGVKD. The V end lost 2 bases, the J end lost 0 bases, and 8 bases lay between the germline ends. This CDR3 is 14 amino acids long. In nucleotides, the CDR3 is TGTGCCATCAGTGAGGTAACTGCCTCCTACGAGCAGTACTTC. This sequence encodes CAISEVTASYEQYF.

CDR3: CASSPNPNYGYTF. The CDR3 bases are TGTGCCAGCAGCCCCAATCCTAACTATGGCTACACCTTC. The V and J genes are TRBV27 and TRBJ1-2; the D is unclear. The V gene lost 6 bases and the J gene lost 0 bases, with 8 bases spanning the gap. From germline, CDR1 is MNHEY and CDR2 SMNVEV (reference sequence). The CDR3 runs to 13 residues.

This sequence joins TRBV28 and TRBJ2-3; 15 nucleotides align to TRBD2. Germline V lookup: CDR1 MDHEN, CDR2 SYDVKM. V lost 8 bases, J lost 0 bases, and 3 bases stayed unmatched. The CDR3 is made up of 16 amino acids. The CDR3 bases are TGTGCCAGCGGGACTAGCGGGGGGCAGAGCACAGATACGCAGTATTTT. It encodes CASGTSGGQSTDTQYF. Full variable domain (rest looked up from reference TRBV28 and TRBJ2-3): DVKVTQSSRYLVKRTGEKVFLECVQDMDHENMFWYRQDPGLGLRLIYFSYDVKMKEKGDIPEGYSVSREKKERFSLILESASTNQTSMYLCASGTSGGQSTDTQYFGPGTRLTVL.

This clone was seen a few times. DNA for the CDR3: TGTGCCTGGAATCGGGAATCACCCCTCCACTTT. Its translation is CAWNRESPLHF. The chain employs TRBV30 and TRBJ1-6; D remains unclear. The CDR3 spans 11 residues. Trimming removed 4 bases from V and 10 bases from J, with 8 bases in between. Germline V gene sequence: CDR1 GTSNPN, CDR2 SVGIG (reference sequence).

This sequence joins TRBV6-5 and TRBJ1-3, with D perhaps TRBD1 (5 bases). CDR3 length: 14 residues. V was trimmed by 6 bases and J by 2 bases, leaving 11 bases between them. CDR1 MNHEY and CDR2 SVGAGI come from the germline V gene. The DNA of the CDR3 is TGTGCCAGCAGCCTAAAGACAGCTGGAAACACCATATATTTT. Its protein is CASSLKTAGNTIYF.

This clone appeared a single time. V and J are TRBV28 and TRBJ1-2; no clear D. V lost 8 bases, J lost 5 bases, and 6 bases lay in between. This CDR3 region has 10 residues. The germline V gene encodes CDR1 MDHEN and CDR2 SYDVKM. CDR3 in amino acids: CASQGYGYTF. CDR3 bases: TGTGCCAGCCAAGGGTATGGCTACACCTTC.

In its sample, this clone was seen a few times. The J gene is TRBJ1-2, the V gene TRBV9; D unresolved. The CDR3 is 13 amino acids. Trimming took off 0 bases at V and 1 base at J, with 4 bases between the two ends. Germline loops: CDR1 SGDLS, CDR2 YYNGEE. The DNA for the CDR3 is TGTGCCAGCAGCGTAGTAAATAACTATGGCTACACCTTC. Amino acids: CASSVVNNYGYTF.

The gene calls are TRBV9 and TRBJ2-3; no reliable D call. Trimming took off 1 base at V and 4 bases at J, with 10 bases between the two ends. The CDR3 runs to 14 residues. Germline V gives CDR1 SGDLS, CDR2 YYNGEE. The DNA for the CDR3 is TGTGCCAGCAGCGTATATGGGTGGGCAGATACGCAGTATTTT. This translates into CASSVYGWADTQYF.

V is TRBV15 and J is TRBJ1-1; TRBD1 aligns across 8 bases. Germline lookup yields CDR1 LNHNV and CDR2 YYDKDF (reference sequence). Trimming cost V 3 bases and J 6 bases; bases outside gene matches: 9. The CDR3 totals 15 residues. CDR3 sequence: CATSSGQGKSSEAFF. In nucleotides, the CDR3 is TGTGCCACCAGCAGCGGACAGGGAAAGTCATCTGAAGCTTTCTTT.

This clone was recorded only once. The gene calls are TRBV19 and TRBJ1-2; 9 bases map to TRBD1. Germline CDR1 and CDR2: LNHDA and SQIVND (reference sequence). This CDR3 has 14 amino acids. The V segment lost 7 bases and the J segment 4 bases; nucleotides outside the gene matches: 7. CDR3 DNA: TGTGCCAGTACCCCGGGACAGGGAATCTATGGCTACACCTTC. Translating it yields CASTPGQGIYGYTF.

This rearrangement joins TRBV6-1 to TRBJ2-1; 8 nucleotides line up with TRBD2. The CDR3 has 15 amino acids. Germline CDR1 reads MNHNS; CDR2 reads SASEGT. Trimming took 0 bases from V and 5 from J; bases not matched to a gene: 3. CDR3 sequence: CASSEASGVHNEQFF. CDR3 nucleotides: TGTGCCAGCAGTGAAGCTAGCGGGGTTCACAATGAGCAGTTCTTC.

This clone was seen a few times. The chain links TRBV11-3 to TRBJ1-6; D unresolved. The germline V and J ends were trimmed by 4 bases and 10 bases, with 14 bases remaining between them. Germline CDR1 SGHNT, CDR2 YENEEA. The CDR3 runs to 14 residues. CDR3 residues: CASSSSRESSPLHF. The CDR3, as DNA: TGTGCCAGCAGCTCCTCCCGGGAGAGCTCACCCCTCCACTTT.

The chain joins TRBV7-2 to TRBJ2-2; 11 bases line up with TRBD2. Germline loops: CDR1 SGHTA, CDR2 FQGNSA. This CDR3 is 16 amino acids long. Trimming took 4 bases from V and 4 from J; bases not matched to a gene: 5. The CDR3 DNA reads TGTGCCAGCAGCTCTGAACTAGCGGGGGTCACCGGGGAGCTGTTTTTT. Encoded protein: CASSSELAGVTGELFF.